The next 20 T cell receptor beta chains were all read from a single sample in a study of spatial heterogeneity in lung cancer. Time point meaning: blood at routine non-recurrence follow-up after resection. Unsorted samples of tumor, nontumor lung or frozen PBMC had their whole RNA sequenced. TCRdb called the 5' RACE reads again in MiXCR, with one record for every CDR3 protein. This table holds about 120,000 distinct CDR3 sequences, over 9% found once. The sequences come from PBMCs, collected at follow-up. These receptors all come from a male donor with early-stage non-small cell lung cancer.

At least ten counts were recorded for this clonotype. The chain carries TRBV5-6 and TRBJ2-1; 7 bases map to TRBD1. V lost 4 bases to trimming and J lost 3 bases; unmatched junction nucleotides: 7. Germline values: CDR1 SGHDT, CDR2 YYEEEE. This CDR3 has 15 amino acids. The CDR3 reads CASSIGTVLYNEQFF. The CDR3 DNA reads as TGTGCCAGCAGCATTGGGACAGTTCTCTACAATGAGCAGTTCTTC.

This clonotype occurred a few times. J is TRBJ1-1 and V is TRBV6-6; TRBD1 is a possible D gene (6 bases). This CDR3 contains 14 residues. The V gene lost 6 bases and the J gene lost 0 bases, with 11 bases spanning the gap. In germline, CDR1 is MNHNY, CDR2 SVGAGI (reference sequence). The CDR3 sequence is CASSYREMNTEAFF. CDR3 nucleotides: TGTGCCAGCAGCTACAGGGAGATGAACACTGAAGCTTTCTTT.

J is TRBJ2-5 and V is TRBV27, with 10 bases fitting TRBD2. From germline, CDR1 is MNHEY and CDR2 SMNVEV (reference sequence). CDR3 length equals 17 residues. Losses at the gene ends were 5 bases for V and 2 bases for J; bases not matched to a gene: 11. In DNA, the CDR3 is TGTGCCAGCAGTCCTCCTCGACTAGCGGGTGCTCAAGAGACCCAGTACTTC. It specifies CASSPPRLAGAQETQYF.

This clonotype showed up just a few times. In nucleotides, the CDR3 is TGTGCCAGCAGCCCCTGGCCGGGCGAGCAGTACTTC. Translation: CASSPWPGEQYF. The chain links TRBV6-5 to TRBJ2-7; D remains unclear. The CDR3 is 12 residues long. Germline V gene lookup returns CDR1 MNHEY and CDR2 SVGAGI. Trimming took off 6 bases at V and 6 bases at J, with 12 bases between the two ends.

This clonotype was detected many times. This chain joins TRBV20-1 and TRBJ2-2; D may correspond to TRBD1 or TRBD2 (5 bases each). CDR3 size: 14 residues. The ends were cut back, 6 bases at V and 0 bases at J, with 11 bases in the middle. The germline CDR1 and CDR2 sequences are DFQATT and SNEGSKA (reference sequence). DNA for the CDR3: TGCAGTGCGAGGGACGGCACGAACACCGGGGAGCTGTTTTTT. Its protein product is CSARDGTNTGELFF.

This clonotype has a handful of counts. The CDR3 loop is CASSLPRFGGRREAYNEQFF. The CDR3 region has the DNA TGTGCCAGCAGTCTGCCCCGCTTTGGGGGCCGAAGAGAGGCCTACAATGAGCAGTTCTTC. This rearrangement joins TRBV28 to TRBJ2-1; D is possibly TRBD1 (6 bases). The germline CDR1 and CDR2 sequences are MDHEN and SYDVKM. Trimming took 5 bases from V and 2 from J, leaving 28 bases between them. The CDR3 length is 20 residues.

Ten or more counts support this clonotype. The chain carries TRBV29-1 and TRBJ2-3; 10 bases are a match to TRBD2. Germline V gives CDR1 SQVTM, CDR2 ANQGSEA. This CDR3 region has 14 residues. V was pared by 7 bases and J by 11 bases, with 15 bases of the junction left unmatched. CDR3 residues: CSGQPLAGAGRQYF. DNA of the CDR3: TGCAGCGGCCAACCCCTAGCGGGGGCCGGGAGGCAGTATTTT.

The gene calls are TRBV20-1 and TRBJ2-7, with D tentatively TRBD2 (8 bases). CDR3 length: 16 residues. Germline loops: CDR1 DFQATT, CDR2 SNEGSKA (reference sequence). Trimming cost V 3 bases and J 4 bases, with 22 bases left between them. CDR3 sequence reads: CSARTTGTRGRYEQYF. Written as DNA, the CDR3 is TGCAGTGCTAGGACCACCGGGACTAGGGGGCGATACGAGCAGTACTTC.

This clonotype was detected many times. The chain is built from TRBV7-8 and TRBJ1-1; no firm D call. Per germline, CDR1 SGHVS and CDR2 FQNEAQ. The CDR3 loop spans 12 amino acids. V was clipped by 4 bases and J by 7 bases, with 10 bases between them. The CDR3 loop reads CASSYHPYEAFF. CDR3 nucleotides: TGTGCCAGCAGCTACCATCCGTATGAAGCTTTCTTT.

This clonotype has just a few counts. This may be a read error: a much more frequent sequence differs by one nucleotide. The genes are TRBV5-5 and TRBJ1-1, with D tentatively TRBD1 (5 bases). The CDR3 runs 14 residues. Germline V gene data show CDR1 as SGHKS and CDR2 as YYEKEE (reference sequence). The DNA of the CDR3 is TGTGTCAGCAGCTTGGACGGAGGGGAACTAGGAGCTTTCTTT. This encodes CVSSLDGGELGAFF.

This clonotype was counted between two and nine times. The chain has TRBV6-1 and TRBJ1-5; D is uncertain. This CDR3 contains 16 residues. The V end lost 1 base, the J end lost 0 bases, and 10 bases lay between the germline ends. CDR1 MNHNS and CDR2 SASEGT come from the germline V gene. CDR3 coding DNA: TGTGCCAGCAGTGAAGTGGGAGGCTATAGCAATCAGCCCCAGCATTTT. It codes for CASSEVGGYSNQPQHF.

The table lists this clonotype with a few counts. The chain has TRBV27 and TRBJ1-6; the D gene is possibly TRBD1 (6 bases). The CDR3 sequence is 14 residues long. Germline assignment: CDR1 MNHEY and CDR2 SMNVEV (reference sequence). Between the trimmed V and J ends, which lost 5 bases and 6 bases, there was a span of 11 bases. CDR3 DNA sequence: TGTGCCAGCAGTCCTCCAGGGGCTAATTCACCCCTCCACTTT. Encoded protein: CASSPPGANSPLHF.

The chain is built from TRBV6-1 and TRBJ1-1; TRBD1 matches 7 bases. This CDR3 has 13 amino acids. The ends lost 8 bases at V and 0 bases at J; junction bases unmatched: 3. Looked up from germline, CDR1 is MNHNS and CDR2 is SASEGT. The CDR3 bases are TGTGCCAGCGAGACAGGGTTGAACACTGAAGCTTTCTTT. This translates into CASETGLNTEAFF.

This clonotype showed up just a few times. This rearrangement joins TRBV6-2 or TRBV6-3 to TRBJ2-1, with D perhaps TRBD1 (5 bases). Germline V gene sequence: CDR1 MNHEY, CDR2 SVGEGT. V lost 5 bases to trimming and J lost 8 bases, with 16 bases between them. The CDR3 covers 14 residues. The CDR3 sequence is CASSKRLLGDEQFF. The CDR3 DNA is TGTGCCAGCAGTAAAAGGCTCCTAGGGGATGAGCAGTTCTTC.

This clonotype was found a few times. The chain uses TRBV27 and TRBJ2-7; D assignment may be TRBD1 or TRBD2 (5 bases each). The CDR3 is made up of 17 amino acids. Trimming took off 2 bases at V and 3 bases at J, with 20 bases between the two ends. Per the germline V gene, CDR1 is MNHEY and CDR2 is SMNVEV (reference sequence). The CDR3 region is CASSLRYGGTPVYEQYF. CDR3 bases: TGTGCCAGCAGTTTACGCTATGGGGGAACACCCGTCTACGAGCAGTACTTC.

This clonotype was seen at least ten times. The chain uses TRBV7-2 and TRBJ2-5; 12 bases align to TRBD2. The CDR3 covers 16 residues. Losses at the gene ends were 5 bases for V and 4 bases for J; bases not matched to a gene: 8. Germline V gives CDR1 SGHTA, CDR2 FQGNSA. The DNA of the CDR3 is TGTGCCAGCAGCCAATCTCGACTAGCGGGGGCAGAGACCCAGTACTTC. Protein sequence: CASSQSRLAGAETQYF.

This clonotype was found a few times. The chain couples TRBV28 to TRBJ2-2; D gene uncertain. Trimming stripped 10 bases from V and 3 bases from J, with 9 bases between. The CDR3 runs to 12 residues. CDR1 and CDR2 (germline): MDHEN, SYDVKM. The CDR3 bases are TGTGCCACCCCAGGAGACACCGGGGAGCTGTTTTTT. Amino acid sequence: CATPGDTGELFF. The full variable domain, with the rest looked up from reference TRBV28 and TRBJ2-2, is DVKVTQSSRYLVKRTGEKVFLECVQDMDHENMFWYRQDPGLGLRLIYFSYDVKMKEKGDIPEGYSVSREKKERFSLILESASTNQTSMYLCATPGDTGELFFGEGSRLTVL.

This clonotype has at least ten counts. The J gene is TRBJ1-5, the V gene TRBV9; D is uncertain. V dropped 3 bases and J dropped 1 base, with 11 bases sitting between them. CDR1 and CDR2 (germline): SGDLS, YYNGEE. The CDR3 covers 15 residues. The chain's CDR3 is CASSEAPGSNQPQHF. The CDR3 bases are TGTGCCAGCAGCGAGGCCCCGGGGAGCAATCAGCCCCAGCATTTT.

The V gene is TRBV7-9, the J gene TRBJ2-3, with D perhaps matching TRBD1 or TRBD2 (6 bases each). The V and J ends lost 3 bases and 0 bases respectively, with 13 bases between them. This CDR3 spans 16 amino acids. Germline V gene data show CDR1 as SEHNR and CDR2 as FQNEAQ (reference sequence). CDR3 amino acids: CASSFGGPTSTDTQYF. CDR3 sequence (DNA): TGTGCCAGCAGCTTTGGGGGGCCCACTAGCACAGATACGCAGTATTTT.

Only a few counts were recorded for this clonotype. The chain employs TRBV19 and TRBJ2-3; 9 positions agree with TRBD2. Losses at the gene ends were 9 bases for V and 0 bases for J; bases not matched to a gene: 4. The CDR3 is 14 amino acids. CDR1 is LNHDA, CDR2 SQIVND, per germline (reference sequence). The CDR3 reads CASGLATSTDTQYF. DNA for the CDR3: TGTGCCAGCGGACTAGCGACGAGCACAGATACGCAGTATTTT.